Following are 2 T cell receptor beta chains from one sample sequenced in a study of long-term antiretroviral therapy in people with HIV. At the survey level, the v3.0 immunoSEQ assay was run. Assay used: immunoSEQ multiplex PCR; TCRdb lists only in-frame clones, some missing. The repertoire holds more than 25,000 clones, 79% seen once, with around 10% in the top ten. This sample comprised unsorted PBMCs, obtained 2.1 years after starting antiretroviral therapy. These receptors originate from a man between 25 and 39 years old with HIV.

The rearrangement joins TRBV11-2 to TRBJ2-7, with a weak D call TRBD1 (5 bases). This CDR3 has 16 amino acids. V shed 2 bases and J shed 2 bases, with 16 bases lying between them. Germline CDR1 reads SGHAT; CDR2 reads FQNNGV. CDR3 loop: CASSLSRQGATYEQYF. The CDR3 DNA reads TGTGCCAGCAGCTTAAGTAGGCAGGGCGCGACCTACGAGCAGTACTTC.

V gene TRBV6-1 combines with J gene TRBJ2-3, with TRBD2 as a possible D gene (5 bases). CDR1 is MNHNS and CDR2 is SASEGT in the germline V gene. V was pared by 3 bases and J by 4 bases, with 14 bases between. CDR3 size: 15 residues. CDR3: CASSDPDWVSDTQYF. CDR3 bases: TGTGCCAGCAGTGACCCGGACTGGGTCTCAGATACGCAGTATTTT.